This T cell receptor (beta chain) was found in a study of T cell changes during pregnancy in multiple sclerosis. Libraries were prepared by immunoSEQ multiplex PCR; TCRdb keeps only in-frame clonotypes and omits some of them. Of some 46,000 clones listed, 92% are singletons. The V end lost 6 bases, the J end lost 0 bases, and 18 bases lay between the germline ends. Germline lookup yields CDR1 SNHLY and CDR2 FYNNEI. The CDR3 totals 17 residues. The TCR originated in a female donor with multiple sclerosis, enrolled in a pregnancy study. The sequenced sample was peripheral blood. The gene calls are TRBV2 and TRBJ1-3, with no clear D. The CDR3 DNA is TGTGCCAGCAGGAAGGATTGGGCAGGAGCCTCTGGAAACACCATATATTTT. Its translation is CASRKDWAGASGNTIYF.